Sequencing of this TCR beta chain was carried out in a study of T cell responses to AZD1222 COVID-19 vaccine. General study findings and limits: The breadth and depth of Spike-specific TCRs increased once two AZD1222 doses had been given.

This clone has just one count. Its antigen is unknown. V lost 2 bases and J lost 7, with 11 bases in between. CDR3 length: 13 residues. Germline V gene sequence: CDR1 SGHVS, CDR2 FQNEAQ. Libraries were prepared by immunoSEQ multiplex PCR; TCRdb keeps only in-frame clonotypes and omits some of them. This sample has approximately 100,000 clones, with more than 75% found just once. The rearrangement joins TRBV7-8 to TRBJ1-1; D uncertain. The sequence came from an adult who received the AZD1222 COVID-19 vaccine. The sequencing here drew on peripheral blood, taken 28 days after the second AZD1222 dose. The CDR3 DNA sequence: TGTGCCAGCAGCTTAACGACAAGGGTTGAAGCTTTCTTT. Translating gives CASSLTTRVEAFF.